Below, 27 T cell receptor beta chains from the same sample are listed, as sequenced in a study of molecular identifiers for immune sequencing clone quantification. MiXCR, applied by TCRdb to the PCR reads, yields one record per CDR3 protein. This sample has approximately 12,000 distinct CDR3 sequences, with 15% to 20% found just once. Sequencing input: naive CD8+ T cells from blood, with Jurkat cell RNA spiked in. The subset here: FACS-sorted CD8+CD4-CCR7+CD45RA+ naive T cells. These receptor sequences come from a human donor in good health. Some libraries in this study had Jurkat cell RNA spiked in.

This clonotype is medium-sized. The CDR3 here is CASSYTGDPLREQYF. In DNA, the CDR3 is TGCGCCAGCAGCTATACAGGGGATCCACTGCGTGAGCAGTACTTC. The chain has TRBV5-1 and TRBJ2-7; 7 positions match TRBD1. V shed 3 bases and J 7 bases; nucleotides not matched to a gene: 13. The CDR3 contains 15 residues. Germline V gene data show CDR1 as SGHRS and CDR2 as YFSETQ.

This clonotype counts as medium-sized. The rearrangement uses TRBV20-1 and TRBJ1-1, with D hard to call. This CDR3 has 14 amino acids. The ends were cut back, 0 bases at V and 1 base at J, with 9 bases in the middle. CDR1 and CDR2 from the germline V gene are DFQATT and SNEGSKA (reference sequence). DNA for the CDR3: TGCAGTGCTAGAGATGGTTTGGGGAACACTGAAGCTTTCTTT. The encoded protein is CSARDGLGNTEAFF.

The chain recombines TRBV6-4 with TRBJ2-3; a possible D gene is TRBD2 (6 bases). The CDR3 has 16 residues. In germline, CDR1 is MRHNA, CDR2 SNTAGT. V gave up 2 bases and J gave up 1 base, with 13 bases separating them. CDR3 residues: CASSDEGSGRTDTQYF. CDR3 bases: TGTGCCAGCAGTGACGAGGGTAGCGGACGCACAGATACGCAGTATTTT.

This clonotype is termed medium-sized (0.01 to 0.1%). This chain joins TRBV7-9 and TRBJ2-6; D is uncertain. Trimming shortened V by 1 base and J by 4 bases, and 17 bases separated the two germline ends. The CDR3 consists of 18 residues. Germline V CDR1 and CDR2: SEHNR, FQNEAQ (reference sequence). This CDR3 reads CASSLGKPLYGGANVLTF. CDR3 coding DNA: TGTGCCAGCAGCTTAGGGAAACCCCTCTACGGGGGGGCCAACGTCCTGACTTTC.

This clonotype was counted once. This clone may be a read error of a much larger clone one base away. The CDR3 end shows no conserved phenylalanine or tryptophan, and so a read error is likely. The chain is built from TRBV20-1 and TRBJ1-2, with unresolved D. The CDR3 runs 11 residues. V was cut by 6 bases and J by 6 bases, with 11 bases left in between. Germline V lookup: CDR1 DFQATT, CDR2 SNEGSKA (reference sequence). The DNA for the CDR3 is TGCAGTGCCCAACCAGCGAATGGCTACACCCTC. Translating gives CSAQPANGYTL.

This clonotype is judged medium-sized (0.01 to 0.1%). The J gene is TRBJ2-7, the V gene TRBV3-1; possibly TRBD1 or TRBD2 for D (5 bases each). Germline V gene sequence: CDR1 LGHDT, CDR2 YNNKEL (reference sequence). The CDR3 has 12 residues. Trimming took 8 bases from V and 2 from J, leaving 10 bases between them. CDR3 DNA sequence: TGTGCCAGCGAGGGGCCTGCCTACGAGCAGTACTTC. This translates into CASEGPAYEQYF.

This clonotype was recorded many times. The genes are TRBV27 and TRBJ2-7, with 7 bases that match TRBD1. CDR3 length: 14 amino acids. The V segment lost 6 bases and the J segment 2 bases; nucleotides outside the gene matches: 7. Germline loops: CDR1 MNHEY, CDR2 SMNVEV (reference sequence). The CDR3 sequence: CASSQGVQTYEQYF. The CDR3 DNA is TGTGCCAGCAGCCAGGGGGTTCAAACCTACGAGCAGTACTTC.

This clonotype was seen many times. V and J are TRBV5-4 and TRBJ2-3; D may correspond to TRBD1 or TRBD2 (5 bases each). The V end lost 0 bases, the J end lost 0 bases, and 14 bases lay between the germline ends. The CDR3 length is 17 residues. CDR1 SGHNT and CDR2 YYREEE come from the germline V gene (reference sequence). Here the CDR3 reads CASSLAGAPPSTDTQYF. CDR3 in DNA: TGTGCCAGCAGCTTGGCCGGGGCCCCCCCTAGCACAGATACGCAGTATTTT.

With respect to this clonotype: The missing conserved phenylalanine or tryptophan at the end of this CDR3 makes a read error likely. The genes are TRBV24-1 and TRBJ2-3; D may match TRBD1 or TRBD2 (5 bases each). The CDR3 has 14 amino acids. Germline lookup yields CDR1 KGHDR and CDR2 SFDVKD. V lost 4 bases to trimming and J lost 6 bases, with 13 bases between them. The CDR3: CATSDTFGTDTQYL. CDR3 bases: TGTGCCACCAGTGACACTTTCGGGACCGATACGCAGTATCTT.

Notes on this clonotype: A much larger clone sits a single nucleotide away, making a read error possible. For the CDR3, the DNA is TGTGCCAGCAGTTCAGGGGGGAACACTGAAGCTCTCTTT. It codes for CASSSGGNTEALF. This chain connects TRBV28 to TRBJ1-1, with 7 bases aligning to TRBD1. The CDR3 runs 13 residues. The germline V gene encodes CDR1 MDHEN and CDR2 SYDVKM.

In this sample, this clonotype turned up a few times. This chain joins TRBV4-2 and TRBJ2-1; 10 bases map to TRBD2. This CDR3 comprises 17 residues. Germline assignment: CDR1 LGHNA and CDR2 YNFKEQ. V was clipped by 1 base and J by 6 bases; unmatched bases: 9. The CDR3 region is CASSQAPAGGPFNEQFF. The CDR3 coding sequence is TGTGCCAGCAGCCAAGCGCCAGCGGGAGGGCCGTTCAATGAGCAGTTCTTC.

This clonotype occurred a few times. A read error may explain this, as a much larger clone is one base away. This chain joins TRBV27 and TRBJ1-1, with D perhaps TRBD1 (5 bases). CDR1 is MNHEY, CDR2 SMNVEV, per germline (reference sequence). V was trimmed by 6 bases and J by 0 bases, leaving 17 bases between them. The CDR3 extends over 16 amino acids. The chain's CDR3 is CASRFRFRGLNTEAFF. CDR3 coding DNA: TGTGCCAGCAGGTTCAGGTTTAGGGGCTTGAACACTGAAGCTTTCTTT.

A remark on this clonotype: A much more abundant neighbour one base away suggests this may be a read error. The gene calls are TRBV27 and TRBJ2-7; the D gene could be TRBD1 or TRBD2 (5 bases each). Germline V CDR1 and CDR2: MNHEY, SMNVEV (reference sequence). Trimming left V 6 bases short and J 3 bases short, with 21 bases between. The CDR3 is 16 amino acids. CDR3 nucleotide sequence: TGTGCCAGCAGCCTCACCCCCACAGGAGGACGCTACGAGCAGTACTTC. Translated, it gives CASSLTPTGGRYEQYF.

On this clonotype: One end of the junction fails to match germline, which may point to a read error. The genes are TRBV20-1 and TRBJ2-3; 12 bases line up with TRBD2. In germline, CDR1 is DFQATT, CDR2 SNEGSKA (reference sequence). CDR3 size: 18 residues. Here the CDR3 reads CSARDPASGRARGNTQCF. The CDR3 DNA follows: TGCAGTGCGAGAGATCCCGCTAGCGGGAGGGCCCGGGGAAATACGCAGTGTTTT.

The table lists this clonotype with a few counts. A much larger clone is a single base away; this may be a read error. CDR3 region: CASSQVAGRSDNERFF. The CDR3 DNA is TGCGCCAGCAGCCAAGTAGCGGGGCGGAGCGACAATGAGCGGTTCTTC. V and J are TRBV4-1 and TRBJ2-1; TRBD2 matches 8 bases. CDR3 length: 16 residues. Germline CDR1 and CDR2: MGHRA and YSYEKL.

In this sample, this clonotype is medium-sized. The genes are TRBV5-1 and TRBJ2-3; a possible D gene is TRBD2 (6 bases). The CDR3 totals 15 residues. Trimming cost V 6 bases and J 0 bases, with 14 bases left between them. The germline V gene has CDR1 SGHRS and CDR2 YFSETQ. This CDR3 reads CASTLPGTSTDTQYF. CDR3 DNA sequence: TGCGCCAGCACATTACCTGGGACTAGCACAGATACGCAGTATTTT.

This clonotype appeared many times. This chain connects TRBV5-6 to TRBJ2-7; tentative D call: TRBD1 (5 bases). Germline V lookup: CDR1 SGHDT, CDR2 YYEEEE. Trimming stripped 0 bases from V and 3 bases from J, with 13 bases between. The CDR3 has 15 residues. The DNA for the CDR3 is TGTGCCAGCAGCTTGGAAGGACACCTCATCTACGAGCAGTACTTC. Amino acids: CASSLEGHLIYEQYF.

This clonotype is medium-sized within its sample. The V gene is TRBV10-3, the J gene TRBJ2-5, with 9 bases identical to TRBD2. Germline V gene lookup returns CDR1 ENHRY and CDR2 SYGVKD. CDR3 length equals 16 residues. Trimming took 0 bases from V and 4 from J; bases not matched to a gene: 6. CDR3 sequence reads: CAISESVGLAPETQYF. Written as DNA, the CDR3 is TGTGCCATCAGTGAGTCTGTCGGACTAGCGCCAGAGACCCAGTACTTC.

As for this clonotype: This may arise from a read error, as a much more abundant clone is one base away. The chain employs TRBV4-3 and TRBJ2-1, with TRBD2 matching over 11 bases. Germline CDR1 is LGHNA and CDR2 is YSLEER. CDR3 length: 17 residues. Here the CDR3 reads CASSQDIGTSGYNAQFF. CDR3 nucleotide sequence: TGCGCCAGCAGCCAAGATATAGGGACTAGCGGTTACAATGCGCAGTTCTTC.

This clonotype is medium-sized within its sample. The chain joins TRBV10-3 to TRBJ1-1, with 7 bases lining up with TRBD1. With 10 bases clipped from V and 4 bases from J, the junction kept 6 bases outside the gene matches. The germline gives CDR1 ENHRY, CDR2 SYGVKD. CDR3 length: 12 amino acids. Here the CDR3 reads CATVTGTTEAFF. As DNA, the CDR3 is TGTGCCACTGTGACAGGGACCACTGAAGCTTTCTTT.

At least ten counts were recorded for this clonotype. The chain links TRBV7-2 to TRBJ2-3; a weak D match, TRBD2 (6 bases). Germline V gene sequence: CDR1 SGHTA, CDR2 FQGNSA. CDR3 length: 16 amino acids. Trimming cost V 4 bases and J 4 bases, with 18 bases left between them. This CDR3 is CASSSRRVTIADTQYF. CDR3 nucleotide sequence: TGTGCCAGCAGCTCTAGGAGGGTGACGATTGCAGATACGCAGTATTTT.

The V call is TRBV5-3, the J call TRBJ1-2, with 8 bases matching TRBD1. TRBV5-3 is designated an ORF whose function remains uncertain. The trim removed 8 bases at V and 8 bases at J, leaving 20 bases unmatched. The CDR3 extends over 16 amino acids. This CDR3 reads CASSVEPGGGIFGYTF. The CDR3 DNA follows: TGTGCCAGCAGCGTCGAGCCAGGGGGCGGAATATTCGGCTACACCTTC.

This clonotype was detected many times. The V call is TRBV19, the J call TRBJ1-1; the D gene is possibly TRBD1 (5 bases). This CDR3 comprises 11 residues. V lost 9 bases, J lost 6 bases, and 11 bases lay in between. Germline assignment: CDR1 LNHDA and CDR2 SQIVND (reference sequence). The CDR3 loop reads CASLTGAEAFF. In DNA, the CDR3 is TGTGCCAGCCTAACGGGGGCTGAAGCTTTCTTT. Full variable domain (outside the CDR3, taken from reference TRBV19 and TRBJ1-1): DGGITQSPKYLFRKEGQNVTLSCEQNLNHDAMYWYRQDPGQGLRLIYYSQIVNDFQKGDIAEGYSVSREKKESFPLTVTSAQKNPTAFYLCASLTGAEAFFGQGTRLTVV.

A word on this clonotype: A read error is possible here, since a much larger clone lies one base away. The gene calls are TRBV23-1 and TRBJ1-1; TRBD1 agrees at 7 bases. TRBV23-1 is marked as an open reading frame, function uncertain. The CDR3 contains 15 residues. The CDR3, as DNA: TGCGCCAGCAGTCCACCGGGACAGATAAGGACTGATGCTTTCTTT. Its translation: CASSPPGQIRTDAFF.

The J gene is TRBJ2-7, the V gene TRBV3-1; 8 bases line up with TRBD2. Germline CDR1 is LGHDT and CDR2 is YNNKEL (reference sequence). V gave up 1 base and J gave up 5 bases; unmatched junction bases: 13. CDR3 length: 17 residues. The CDR3 region is CASSQGFSASGLNEQYF. CDR3 bases: TGTGCCAGCAGCCAAGGCTTCTCGGCTAGCGGGCTGAACGAGCAGTACTTC.

This clonotype was detected ten times or more. V and J are TRBV24-1 and TRBJ2-1; 11 bases are a match to TRBD2. The CDR3 sequence is 19 residues long. Germline V gene sequence: CDR1 KGHDR, CDR2 SFDVKD. V lost 1 base, J lost 0 bases, and 7 bases stayed unmatched. CDR3: CATSDLGLAGRRSYNEQFF. The CDR3 DNA reads TGTGCCACCAGTGATTTAGGACTAGCGGGCCGCCGCTCCTACAATGAGCAGTTCTTC.

The sample holds a few counts of this clonotype. The chain combines TRBV6-6 with TRBJ1-1, with a possible D match to TRBD1 (5 bases). Germline lookup yields CDR1 MNHNY and CDR2 SVGAGI (reference sequence). V lost 7 bases, J lost 1 base, and 25 bases lay in between. This CDR3 contains 18 residues. As DNA, the CDR3 is TGTGCCAGCATCCTACCCCCCAGAGCTGGGACTGCGAACACTGAAGCTTTCTTT. Amino acids: CASILPPRAGTANTEAFF.